This TCR beta chain was recorded in a study of T cell repertoires in cytomegalovirus infection. This clonotype has just a few counts. Germline loops: CDR1 SGHVS, CDR2 FQNEAQ. The ends lost 5 bases at V and 0 bases at J; junction bases unmatched: 6. CDR3 length: 16 amino acids. TCRdb reanalysed the reads using MiXCR and keeps one entry per CDR3 protein. The sample shows fewer than 350,000 distinct CDR3 sequences, 15% to 20% of them seen only once. This sequence was found in a human donor in good health (CMV status not recorded). Some clones in this sample may be carry-over from other donors' samples. The chain is built from TRBV7-8 and TRBJ1-4; 7 nucleotides match TRBD1. The sequencing input was PBMCs. For the CDR3, the DNA is TGTGCCAGCAGCGGTGGGACAGATGCAACTAATGAAAAACTGTTTTTT. As protein: CASSGGTDATNEKLFF.